These T cell receptor beta chains were read from a single sample in a study of T-cell reconstitution after alpha-beta-depleted transplantation in children. TCRdb reanalysed the PCR reads using MiXCR and keeps one entry per CDR3 protein. The sample includes a few hundred thousand distinct CDR3 sequences, roughly 15% seen only once; the top ten take 3.5% to 4.5%. The sample consisted of PBMCs, taken from the stem cell graft. The receptors were sampled from a human donor who donated a stem cell graft to a child with Fanconi anemia. The CDR3 runs from the conserved cysteine through the conserved F or W. D genes are given only for firm matches. The listing skips clone size in some rows; elsewhere it reads once, few, many or a size class.

CDR3nt,CDR3aa,d_gene,v_gene,abundance,j_gene
TGTGCCAGCAGGTATTTGGACAGCCATAATTCACCCCTCCACTTT,CASRYLDSHNSPLHF,-,TRBV5-5,many,TRBJ1-6
TGTGCCAGCAGTCGGAATGGCAGGGATTCACCCCTCCACTTT,CASSRNGRDSPLHF,-,TRBV27,-,TRBJ1-6
TGTGCCAGTAGTGTTCTGGGTGGCAGCTCCTACAATGAGCAGTTCTTC,CASSVLGGSSYNEQFF,-,TRBV19,many,TRBJ2-1
TGCGCCAGCAGCTTGGCCGGGACGGACGAAGCCCAGTACTTC,CASSLAGTDEAQYF,-,TRBV5-1,-,TRBJ2-5
TGTGCCAGCAGTCGGGACAGGGAGCTTTACAATGAGCAGTTCTTC,CASSRDRELYNEQFF,TRBD1,TRBV7-8,-,TRBJ2-1
TGCAGTGCTAGAGGATTGGCAGGGGAGACTGAAGCTTTCTTT,CSARGLAGETEAFF,-,TRBV20-1,many,TRBJ1-1
TGTGCCAGCAGGCGACTAGCGGGGGAAGAGACCCAGTACTTC,CASRRLAGEETQYF,TRBD2,TRBV12-3/TRBV12-4,many,TRBJ2-5
TGCAGCGTTACATGGGGCTCAGGCACTGAAGCTTTCTTT,CSVTWGSGTEAFF,-,TRBV29-1,few,TRBJ1-1
TGTGCCAGCAGCTCTTGGGTCCCACAACCAAACACCGGGGAGCTGTTTTTT,CASSSWVPQPNTGELFF,-,TRBV7-8,-,TRBJ2-2
TGTGCCAGCAGCTTAGCGATATTAGCGGGGGACCCGACCTACGAGCAGTACTTC,CASSLAILAGDPTYEQYF,TRBD2,TRBV7-6,-,TRBJ2-7
TGTGCCAGCAGCGAGATGGCGGCAACTAATGAAAAACTGTTTTTT,CASSEMAATNEKLFF,-,TRBV6-1,-,TRBJ1-4
TGTGCCAGCAGCTTCGGGGACAGATCTAGCAATCAGCCCCAGCATTTT,CASSFGDRSSNQPQHF,TRBD1,TRBV7-2,-,TRBJ1-5
TGTGCCAGCAGCGGCCAGGCCACAGATACGCAGTATTTT,CASSGQATDTQYF,-,TRBV7-8,-,TRBJ2-3
TGTGCCAGCAGTTGGGCGAAGGGGCAGTACTTC,CASSWAKGQYF,-,TRBV27,few,TRBJ2-7
TGTGCCAGCAGTTACTTTCCGGGACAGGGGACAGATACGCAGTATTTT,CASSYFPGQGTDTQYF,TRBD1,TRBV6-5,-,TRBJ2-3
TGTGCCAGCAGTTTTAGACACGGGAACACCGGGGAGCTGTTTTTT,CASSFRHGNTGELFF,-,TRBV12-3/TRBV12-4,many,TRBJ2-2
TGCGCCAGCAGCTTGGTACTTCAGGGACAGGGAACCGGGGAGCTGTTTTTT,CASSLVLQGQGTGELFF,TRBD1,TRBV5-1,few,TRBJ2-2
TGCGCCAGCCAACTAGGCAATGAGCAGTTCTTC,CASQLGNEQFF,-,TRBV5-1,-,TRBJ2-1
TGTGCCAGCAGCTTTACAGACGGTGTTACCGGGGAGCTGTTTTTT,CASSFTDGVTGELFF,-,TRBV5-6,-,TRBJ2-2
TGTGCCAGCAGCTTAGGGCCGGGACAGGGAAGAGAGGAGCAGTACTTC,CASSLGPGQGREEQYF,TRBD1,TRBV7-6,few,TRBJ2-7
TGCGCCAGCAGCTTGCGGACAGATAACACTGAAGCTTTCTTT,CASSLRTDNTEAFF,-,TRBV5-1,many,TRBJ1-1
TGTGCCAGCAGCTTAGGAGCAGGGAGGAGGGACATTCAGTACTTC,CASSLGAGRRDIQYF,-,TRBV11-2,-,TRBJ2-4
TGCGCCAGCAGCCAAGTTAGGGGGCTCTACGAGCAGTACTTC,CASSQVRGLYEQYF,TRBD1,TRBV4-3,many,TRBJ2-7
TGTGCCAGCAGTAGACGGACAGGGAGTTACACTGAAGCTTTCTTT,CASSRRTGSYTEAFF,TRBD1,TRBV6-2/TRBV6-3,many,TRBJ1-1
TGTGCCAGCAGCATTGGTCCGGGCACAGATACGCAGTATTTT,CASSIGPGTDTQYF,-,TRBV5-6,few,TRBJ2-3
TGTGCCACCAGCCTCGGGGATGTCACTGAAGCTTTCTTT,CATSLGDVTEAFF,-,TRBV15,few,TRBJ1-1
TGCGCCAGCAGCCTCGGACTAGCGGGGGGAATGGGGTACCAAGAGACCCAGTACTTC,CASSLGLAGGMGYQETQYF,TRBD2,TRBV5-1,few,TRBJ2-5
TGTGCCATCAGTGTTTTGATCGCATCTGGGGCCAACGTCCTGACTTTC,CAISVLIASGANVLTF,-,TRBV10-3,-,TRBJ2-6
TGCAGTGCGCTTCAGGGGTGGAGCACTGAAGCTTTCTTT,CSALQGWSTEAFF,-,TRBV20-1,-,TRBJ1-1
TGCAGCGTTGCGGGGGCAGCTAACTATGGCTACACCTTC,CSVAGAANYGYTF,-,TRBV29-1,-,TRBJ1-2
TGTGCCAGCAGCTTATTGCGGAGTTTTACAGAGACCCAGTACTTC,CASSLLRSFTETQYF,-,TRBV11-2,few,TRBJ2-5
TGTGCCAGCAGCCAAGATAGAGACAGGGGGGCCTACAATGAGCAGTTCTTC,CASSQDRDRGAYNEQFF,TRBD1,TRBV14,many,TRBJ2-1
TGTGCCAGCTCACCCAGACTCGGACACAATGAGCAGTTCTTC,CASSPRLGHNEQFF,-,TRBV18,few,TRBJ2-1
TGCGGTGCTAGCGCCACAGGGGGTACTGAAGCTTTCTTT,CGASATGGTEAFF,TRBD1,TRBV20-1,-,TRBJ1-1
TGTGCCAGCAGCTTGGTATCGGGATCGGGCGGCTACACCTTC,CASSLVSGSGGYTF,-,TRBV5-6,-,TRBJ1-2
TGTGCCACCGGGACTAGCGGAGAGACCCAGTACTTC,CATGTSGETQYF,TRBD2,TRBV6-2/TRBV6-3,few,TRBJ2-5
TGTGCCAGTGAAAGGGAAGGGGTAAATGAGCAGTTCTTC,CASEREGVNEQFF,-,TRBV2,-,TRBJ2-1
TGTGCCAGCAGCCTAGGACAGGGCCGCTACGAGCAGTACTTC,CASSLGQGRYEQYF,TRBD1,TRBV3-1,-,TRBJ2-7
TGTGCCAGCAGTTTAGATACCGGGCCCCTCTTCTCCTACGAGCAGTACTTC,CASSLDTGPLFSYEQYF,-,TRBV12-3/TRBV12-4,many,TRBJ2-7
TGTGCCAGCAGTTTCGGCAGGGGGCTTGTCACTGAAGCTTTCTTT,CASSFGRGLVTEAFF,TRBD1,TRBV6-5,many,TRBJ1-1
TGTGCCAGCAGCGTTAGGGTAGCGGGGCTGGATGAGCAGTTCTTC,CASSVRVAGLDEQFF,TRBD2,TRBV9,-,TRBJ2-1
TGTGCCAGCAGTCCGGGACTAGGTTTCGATGAGCAGTTCTTC,CASSPGLGFDEQFF,TRBD2,TRBV6-2/TRBV6-3,-,TRBJ2-1
TGTGCCAGCTCACCATGGACAGGGGATGTCAATGAGCAGTTCTTC,CASSPWTGDVNEQFF,TRBD1,TRBV18,-,TRBJ2-1
TGTGCCAGCAGTGGGGGGGACGGAGAGAACTATGGCTACACCTTC,CASSGGDGENYGYTF,-,TRBV28,many,TRBJ1-2
TGTGCCAGCAGACCCACAGGCTCAGGACCCCAGCATTTT,CASRPTGSGPQHF,-,TRBV12-3/TRBV12-4,-,TRBJ1-5
TGTGCCAGCAGTTCCTCGGGACAGGCCTTCTCCTATAATTCACCCCTCCACTTT,CASSSSGQAFSYNSPLHF,TRBD1,TRBV6-5,few,TRBJ1-6
TGCGCCAGCAGCCTTCAACCCCGTACGGGGACTAACACTGAAGCTTTCTTT,CASSLQPRTGTNTEAFF,-,TRBV5-1,-,TRBJ1-1
TGTGCCACCAGCAGGACAGGGTATGGCTACACCTTC,CATSRTGYGYTF,TRBD1,TRBV15,-,TRBJ1-2